These 20 T cell receptor beta chains share one sample of origin, sequenced in a study of T cells in Graves' hyperthyroidism and ophthalmopathy. The investigators amplified TCR beta CDR3 regions from RNA transcripts. A set of HTBI primers served as the primers for a first-round RT-PCR of the TCR CDR3. TCRdb independently ran MiXCR on the multiplex PCR reads; one entry per CDR3 protein. The data show 470,000 or so distinct CDR3 sequences, under 25% seen once. Source material: blood. These receptors were collected from a man aged 18 to 29 with Graves' hyperthyroidism.

The chain uses TRBV6-5 and TRBJ2-7; a weak D match, TRBD1 (6 bases). Per the germline V gene, CDR1 is MNHEY and CDR2 is SVGAGI. The CDR3 is 15 amino acids. V lost 2 bases to trimming and J lost 1 base, with 12 bases between them. CDR3 coding DNA: TGTGCCAGCAGTTACAGTGGGGACACTTCCTACGAGCAGTACTTC. This sequence encodes CASSYSGDTSYEQYF.

This clonotype occurred many times. The rearrangement uses TRBV28 and TRBJ2-7, with D possibly TRBD1 on 5 matching bases. Germline V gives CDR1 MDHEN, CDR2 SYDVKM. V lost 0 bases to trimming and J lost 2 bases, with 11 bases between them. This CDR3 is built from 15 residues. This CDR3 is CASSLWVLGPYEQYF. CDR3 nucleotides: TGTGCCAGCAGTTTATGGGTCCTGGGGCCCTACGAGCAGTACTTC.

The sample holds a few counts of this clonotype. At one end the junction does not follow the germline gene, possibly because of a read error. This rearrangement joins TRBV5-5 to TRBJ1-6, with D hard to call. Per the germline V gene, CDR1 is SGHKS and CDR2 is YYEKEE (reference sequence). The CDR3 is 14 amino acids. The CDR3 spells CASSLTAGDSPPHF. The DNA of the CDR3 is TGTGCCAGCAGCTTAACGGCCGGTGATTCACCCCCCCACTTT.

This clonotype came up once. This chain uses TRBV28 with TRBJ1-5; TRBD1 is a possible D gene (5 bases). Germline assignment: CDR1 MDHEN and CDR2 SYDVKM. V was cut by 2 bases and J by 4 bases, with 9 bases left in between. The length of the CDR3 is 14 residues. The CDR3 DNA sequence: TGTGCCAGCAGTTTAGAGACAGATAATCAGCCCCAGCATTTT. It is translated as CASSLETDNQPQHF.

This clonotype was detected many times. This rearrangement joins TRBV6-5 to TRBJ2-5; no firm D call. Trimming removed 5 bases at V and 5 bases at J, with 12 bases between. Per the germline V gene, CDR1 is MNHEY and CDR2 is SVGAGI. This CDR3 spans 13 amino acids. The CDR3 reads CASSILRVETQYF. The CDR3 DNA sequence: TGTGCCAGCAGTATACTCCGGGTGGAGACCCAGTACTTC.

The chain has TRBV4-1 and TRBJ2-7, with D possibly TRBD1 on 6 matching bases. From germline, CDR1 is MGHRA and CDR2 YSYEKL. Trimming cost V 0 bases and J 3 bases, with 12 bases left between them. CDR3 size: 15 residues. The chain's CDR3 is CASSQDWSGVYEQYF. The CDR3 bases are TGCGCCAGCAGCCAAGATTGGTCAGGGGTCTACGAGCAGTACTTC.

This clonotype was seen at least ten times. The chain recombines TRBV27 with TRBJ2-7; D is perhaps TRBD1 (6 bases). Germline V gene lookup returns CDR1 MNHEY and CDR2 SMNVEV (reference sequence). The CDR3 has 15 residues. Between the trimmed V and J ends, which lost 5 bases and 3 bases, there was a span of 17 bases. In DNA form, the CDR3 reads TGTGCCAGCAGTCTAGTGGCGCAGGGGATCTACGAGCAGTACTTC. It yields the protein CASSLVAQGIYEQYF.

This clonotype occurred once. The gene calls are TRBV28 and TRBJ1-1; possibly TRBD1 for D (5 bases). CDR1 is MDHEN and CDR2 is SYDVKM in the germline V gene. CDR3 length: 14 amino acids. Trimming left V 6 bases short and J 5 bases short, with 16 bases between. CDR3 in DNA: TGTGCCAGCAGCCGTAAGGACGGGACTACTGAAGCTTTCTTT. It codes for CASSRKDGTTEAFF.

Many counts were recorded for this clonotype. V gene TRBV12-3 or TRBV12-4 combines with J gene TRBJ1-1; D is unclear. The V end was cut by 5 bases, the J end by 4 bases, with 14 bases between. CDR3 size: 14 residues. The CDR3 coding sequence is TGTGCCAGCAGTCCCCCCGACCCGGGCACTGAAGCTTTCTTT. Its protein is CASSPPDPGTEAFF.

Details on this clonotype: The junction differs from germline at one of its ends, possibly a read error. The chain couples TRBV6-5 to TRBJ2-7, with D possibly being TRBD1 or TRBD2 (5 bases each). CDR3 length: 10 residues. CDR1 MNHEY and CDR2 SVGAGI come from the germline V gene. The CDR3 here is CASSPGRTSF. The CDR3 DNA reads as TGTGCCAGCAGTCCGGGACGGACAAGTTTC.

This clonotype was counted at least ten times. This chain connects TRBV24-1 to TRBJ2-7; D is perhaps TRBD1 or TRBD2 (5 bases each). The germline CDR1 and CDR2 sequences are KGHDR and SFDVKD. This CDR3 has 14 amino acids. Between the trimmed V and J ends, which lost 5 bases and 6 bases, there was a span of 16 bases. The CDR3: CATSGVGPGSEQYF. CDR3 nucleotide sequence: TGTGCCACCAGTGGGGTCGGGCCAGGGAGCGAGCAGTACTTC.

This clonotype was seen a handful of times. The chain uses TRBV27 and TRBJ2-5; D might be TRBD2 (5 bases). CDR3 length: 13 residues. Germline V gene sequence: CDR1 MNHEY, CDR2 SMNVEV (reference sequence). The ends were cut back, 5 bases at V and 7 bases at J, with 14 bases in the middle. This CDR3 is CASSRSSGRTQYF. CDR3 in DNA: TGTGCCAGCAGTCGATCGAGTGGGAGGACCCAGTACTTC.

This clonotype was detected ten times or more. The rearrangement joins TRBV5-1 to TRBJ2-7, with no clear D. Trimming cost V 5 bases and J 5 bases, with 8 bases left between them. CDR3 length: 11 amino acids. Germline CDR1 SGHRS, CDR2 YFSETQ. CDR3 in amino acids: CASSHPHEQYF. CDR3 nucleotide sequence: TGCGCCAGCAGTCATCCCCACGAGCAGTACTTC.

The J gene is TRBJ1-6, the V gene TRBV6-5; tentative D call: TRBD1 (5 bases). Looked up from germline, CDR1 is MNHEY and CDR2 is SVGAGI. The CDR3 is 14 amino acids. Trimming stripped 4 bases from V and 7 bases from J, with 11 bases between. The CDR3 bases are TGTGCCAGCAGTTCCCGGGGACGGAATTCACCCCTCCACTTT. It codes for CASSSRGRNSPLHF.

At least ten counts were recorded for this clonotype. The chain carries TRBV6-1 and TRBJ2-7, with D uncertain. Germline V lookup: CDR1 MNHNS, CDR2 SASEGT. V gave up 6 bases and J gave up 3 bases, with 12 bases separating them. This CDR3 has 13 amino acids. This CDR3 reads CASRPPGVYEQYF. CDR3 nucleotide sequence: TGTGCCAGCAGACCCCCTGGAGTCTACGAGCAGTACTTC.

This clonotype occurred many times. V is TRBV24-1 and J is TRBJ1-1; D ambiguous. Trimming left V 0 bases short and J 3 bases short, with 4 bases between. Germline CDR1 is KGHDR and CDR2 is SFDVKD. This CDR3 contains 13 residues. The CDR3 loop reads CATSDLGDTEAFF. The CDR3 nucleotides read TGTGCCACCAGTGATTTGGGGGACACTGAAGCTTTCTTT.

This clonotype came up many times. J is TRBJ1-1 and V is TRBV20-1; TRBD1 aligns across 10 bases. The CDR3 is 15 amino acids. With V trimmed by 4 bases and J by 3 bases, 8 bases remained unmatched. Germline V gives CDR1 DFQATT, CDR2 SNEGSKA (reference sequence). The CDR3 DNA follows: TGCAGTGCTACCCCGATCGGACAGGGGGACACTGAAGCTTTCTTT. Translating it yields CSATPIGQGDTEAFF.

This clonotype showed up many times. The chain links TRBV6-2 or TRBV6-3 to TRBJ1-5, with 10 bases matching TRBD1. Germline V lookup: CDR1 MNHEY, CDR2 SVGEGT. CDR3 length: 18 amino acids. The V gene end was trimmed by 0 bases and the J gene end by 5 bases; junction bases not matched to a gene: 10. This chain's CDR3 is CASSYSNSGTGDDQPQHF. CDR3 coding DNA: TGTGCCAGCAGTTACTCAAATTCCGGGACAGGGGACGATCAGCCCCAGCATTTT.

This clonotype was seen ten or more times. The chain uses TRBV6-5 and TRBJ2-5; TRBD2 matches at 7 bases. Trimming at V came to 6 bases and at J to 4 bases, leaving 8 bases not matched to a gene. The CDR3 sequence is 14 residues long. CDR1 and CDR2 from the germline V gene are MNHEY and SVGAGI. The chain's CDR3 is CASRISTSSETQYF. The DNA of the CDR3 is TGTGCCAGCAGAATTTCGACTAGCTCAGAGACCCAGTACTTC.

Ten or more counts support this clonotype. J is TRBJ2-5 and V is TRBV19; 15 bases are shared with TRBD2. Germline values: CDR1 LNHDA, CDR2 SQIVND (reference sequence). Losses at the gene ends were 7 bases for V and 4 bases for J; bases not matched to a gene: 7. The length of the CDR3 is 16 residues. The chain's CDR3 is CASTRTSGGAGETQYF. CDR3 nucleotides: TGTGCCAGTACCCGGACTAGCGGGGGGGCCGGAGAGACCCAGTACTTC. The whole variable domain, filled in from reference TRBV19 and TRBJ2-5, reads DGGITQSPKYLFRKEGQNVTLSCEQNLNHDAMYWYRQDPGQGLRLIYYSQIVNDFQKGDIAEGYSVSREKKESFPLTVTSAQKNPTAFYLCASTRTSGGAGETQYFGPGTRLLVL.